These 20 T cell receptor beta chains were sequenced from one sample in a study of identifying expanded T cells in peripheral blood. This table comes from immunoSEQ multiplex PCR, and its TCRdb copy is limited to in-frame clones, with some not included. The sample includes approximately 120,000 clones, around 89% of them seen just once. What was sequenced was blood. The receptors stem from a person aged 18-70 years in good health.

The chain couples TRBV29-1 to TRBJ2-1, with D possibly matching TRBD2 (6 bases). The CDR3 covers 14 residues. The ends were cut back, 3 bases at V and 2 bases at J, with 11 bases in the middle. CDR1 and CDR2 from the germline V gene are SQVTM and ANQGSEA. The CDR3 DNA reads TGCAGCGTTGAGGGGGGAGTCCCCTACAATGAGCAGTTCTTC. Residues: CSVEGGVPYNEQFF.

This rearrangement joins TRBV10-2 to TRBJ1-5; 8 bases are a match to TRBD1. Germline-derived CDR1 and CDR2 are WSHSY and SAAADI. CDR3 size: 16 residues. V lost 6 bases, J lost 2 bases, and 9 bases stayed unmatched. The CDR3 sequence is CASRESTGAGNQPQHF. In nucleotides, the CDR3 is TGCGCCAGCAGGGAATCGACAGGGGCGGGCAATCAGCCCCAGCATTTT.

This rearrangement joins TRBV2 to TRBJ1-4; 7 bases line up with TRBD1. Germline loops: CDR1 SNHLY, CDR2 FYNNEI. With V trimmed by 7 bases and J by 13 bases, 15 bases remained unmatched. The CDR3 runs to 14 residues. This chain's CDR3 is CASKNDREGAVLFF. The CDR3, as DNA: TGTGCCAGCAAAAATGACAGGGAAGGTGCGGTACTGTTTTTT. The variable domain in full, completed from reference TRBV2 and TRBJ1-4, reads EPEVTQTPSHQVTQMGQEVILRCVPISNHLYFYWYRQILGQKVEFLVSFYNNEISEKSEIFDDQFSVERPDGSNFTLKIRSTKLEDSAMYFCASKNDREGAVLFFGSGTQLSVL.

The gene calls are TRBV29-1 and TRBJ1-1; D uncertain. Trimming cost V 0 bases and J 7 bases, with 6 bases left between them. The CDR3 runs to 11 residues. The germline V gene has CDR1 SQVTM and CDR2 ANQGSEA. The CDR3 region has the DNA TGCAGCGTTGAAGATTTTATTGAAGCTTTCTTT. It translates to CSVEDFIEAFF.

V gene TRBV19 combines with J gene TRBJ2-5; TRBD1 agrees at 8 bases. Germline assignment: CDR1 LNHDA and CDR2 SQIVND (reference sequence). The CDR3 has 14 residues. Unmatched junction bases numbered 7, after V lost 3 bases and J lost 7 bases. The CDR3 region is CASSIQGARATQYF. As DNA, the CDR3 is TGTGCCAGTAGTATCCAGGGGGCCCGGGCGACCCAGTACTTC.

The chain joins TRBV30 to TRBJ1-5, with D possibly matching TRBD1 (5 bases). The CDR3 runs 15 residues. Trimming stripped 2 bases from V and 7 bases from J, with 18 bases between. Germline V gene lookup returns CDR1 GTSNPN and CDR2 SVGIG (reference sequence). CDR3 in amino acids: CAWSRTSGYGQPQHF. Here the CDR3 DNA reads TGTGCCTGGAGTAGAACTTCAGGGTACGGACAGCCCCAGCATTTT.

The chain uses TRBV7-9 and TRBJ2-1; D not certain. V was clipped by 6 bases and J by 1 base, with 7 bases between them. There are 13 residues in the CDR3. Germline V gene sequence: CDR1 SEHNR, CDR2 FQNEAQ (reference sequence). The CDR3 DNA follows: TGTGCCAGCAGGTTATGGTCCTACAATGAGCAGTTCTTC. Protein: CASRLWSYNEQFF.

The chain combines TRBV15 with TRBJ2-3; D is ambiguous. V gave up 0 bases and J gave up 5 bases, with 6 bases separating them. In germline, CDR1 is LNHNV, CDR2 YYDKDF (reference sequence). This CDR3 is built from 13 residues. The CDR3 here is CATSRENRDTQYF. The CDR3 DNA reads TGTGCCACCAGCAGAGAAAACAGAGATACGCAGTATTTT.

J is TRBJ1-3 and V is TRBV28; D is unresolved. The V end was cut by 7 bases, the J end by 3 bases, with 10 bases between. The CDR3 runs to 13 residues. CDR1 is MDHEN, CDR2 SYDVKM, per germline. Here the CDR3 DNA reads TGTGCCAGCATCGGGTACCGTGGAAACACCATATATTTT. It translates to CASIGYRGNTIYF. The full variable domain, rest sourced from reference TRBV28 and TRBJ1-3, is DVKVTQSSRYLVKRTGEKVFLECVQDMDHENMFWYRQDPGLGLRLIYFSYDVKMKEKGDIPEGYSVSREKKERFSLILESASTNQTSMYLCASIGYRGNTIYFGEGSWLTVV.

This chain joins TRBV5-1 and TRBJ1-1; D gene unclear. The germline CDR1 and CDR2 sequences are SGHRS and YFSETQ. With 0 bases removed from V and 0 bases from J, the gap between germline ends came to 6 bases. The CDR3 spans 14 residues. Here the CDR3 DNA reads TGCGCCAGCAGCTTGGGAATTTTGAACACTGAAGCTTTCTTT. Its protein is CASSLGILNTEAFF.

There are a few counts of this clone. The chain uses TRBV7-6 and TRBJ1-4, with D perhaps matching TRBD1 (5 bases). The CDR3 is made up of 15 amino acids. Germline CDR1 SGHVS, CDR2 FNYEAQ. The V end was cut by 5 bases, the J end by 4 bases, with 14 bases between. The CDR3: CASSPRDGVNEKLFF. CDR3 nucleotide sequence: TGTGCCAGCAGCCCACGGGACGGGGTTAATGAAAAACTGTTTTTT.

The chain uses TRBV19 and TRBJ2-1, with 8 positions matching TRBD1. In germline, CDR1 is LNHDA, CDR2 SQIVND (reference sequence). The CDR3 totals 13 residues. The ends lost 6 bases at V and 7 bases at J; junction bases unmatched: 5. The CDR3 DNA follows: TGTGCCAGTAGAGGACAGGGTGTGAATGAGCAGTTCTTC. Translated, it gives CASRGQGVNEQFF.

V usage is TRBV6-1 and J usage is TRBJ1-5; 9 bases line up with TRBD1. Germline V gene data show CDR1 as MNHNS and CDR2 as SASEGT. The CDR3 is 16 amino acids. The trim removed 4 bases at V and 5 bases at J, leaving 9 bases unmatched. CDR3 sequence (DNA): TGTGCCAGCAGTGCCCAACCGACAGGGGGTGATCAGCCCCAGCATTTT. Translation gives CASSAQPTGGDQPQHF.

The CDR3, as DNA: TGTGCCAGCAGCTTCGGGGGAAAGCAGCCCCAGCATTTT. As protein: CASSFGGKQPQHF. This chain links TRBV2 with TRBJ1-5; D is possibly TRBD1 (5 bases). Germline CDR1 is SNHLY and CDR2 is FYNNEI. The germline V and J ends were trimmed by 6 bases and 7 bases, with 13 bases remaining between them. The CDR3 consists of 13 residues.

The chain couples TRBV15 to TRBJ2-3; perhaps TRBD1 as D (5 bases). CDR1 is LNHNV, CDR2 YYDKDF, per germline (reference sequence). Trimming took off 1 base at V and 0 bases at J, with 23 bases between the two ends. The CDR3 is made up of 20 amino acids. The DNA for the CDR3 is TGTGCCACCAGCAGAGGAATTGGCAGAAGGCAGGGCCCTAGCACAGATACGCAGTATTTT. Translating gives CATSRGIGRRQGPSTDTQYF.

This rearrangement joins TRBV7-2 to TRBJ1-3, with D possibly being TRBD1 (6 bases). This CDR3 contains 15 residues. V was cut by 1 base and J by 4 bases, with 11 bases left in between. Germline assignment: CDR1 SGHTA and CDR2 FQGNSA. CDR3 in DNA: TGTGCCAGCAGCTTAGTAGGTGGGGGCGGAAACACCATATATTTT. As protein: CASSLVGGGGNTIYF. Drawing the rest from reference TRBV7-2 and TRBJ1-3, the complete variable domain is GAGVSQSPSNKVTEKGKDVELRCDPISGHTALYWYRQSLGQGLEFLIYFQGNSAPDKSGLPSDRFSAERTGGSVSTLTIQRTQQEDSAVYLCASSLVGGGGNTIYFGEGSWLTVV.

The chain couples TRBV18 to TRBJ2-7; 8 bases map to TRBD1. CDR1 KGHSH and CDR2 LQKENI come from the germline V gene. Unmatched junction bases numbered 3, after V lost 0 bases and J lost 5 bases. This CDR3 comprises 14 residues. In nucleotides, the CDR3 is TGTGCCAGCTCACCACCGGCAGGGGGCGACGAGCAGTACTTC. Translating it yields CASSPPAGGDEQYF.

This clone occurred a few times. The chain carries TRBV7-8 and TRBJ1-4; weak D call: TRBD1 (6 bases). Germline V gene data show CDR1 as SGHVS and CDR2 as FQNEAQ. This CDR3 comprises 15 residues. Trimming pared 5 bases from V and 0 bases from J, leaving 10 bases between. The CDR3 protein is CASSPHRATNEKLFF. CDR3 DNA sequence: TGTGCCAGCAGCCCTCACAGGGCAACTAATGAAAAACTGTTTTTT.

This chain joins TRBV6-1 and TRBJ1-1, with D unclear. Germline CDR1 is MNHNS and CDR2 is SASEGT. The V gene lost 4 bases and the J gene lost 5 bases, with 17 bases spanning the gap. This CDR3 is built from 15 residues. The CDR3 sequence is CASSALISGSTEAFF. The CDR3 nucleotides are TGTGCCAGCAGTGCCTTGATAAGTGGATCTACTGAAGCTTTCTTT.

The V and J genes are TRBV10-3 and TRBJ1-4; D is undetermined. CDR1 ENHRY and CDR2 SYGVKD come from the germline V gene. The CDR3 length is 12 residues. Trimming took off 0 bases at V and 14 bases at J, with 10 bases between the two ends. CDR3 in amino acids: CAISESGRYLFF. The CDR3 coding sequence is TGTGCCATCAGTGAGTCGGGCCGGTACCTGTTTTTT.